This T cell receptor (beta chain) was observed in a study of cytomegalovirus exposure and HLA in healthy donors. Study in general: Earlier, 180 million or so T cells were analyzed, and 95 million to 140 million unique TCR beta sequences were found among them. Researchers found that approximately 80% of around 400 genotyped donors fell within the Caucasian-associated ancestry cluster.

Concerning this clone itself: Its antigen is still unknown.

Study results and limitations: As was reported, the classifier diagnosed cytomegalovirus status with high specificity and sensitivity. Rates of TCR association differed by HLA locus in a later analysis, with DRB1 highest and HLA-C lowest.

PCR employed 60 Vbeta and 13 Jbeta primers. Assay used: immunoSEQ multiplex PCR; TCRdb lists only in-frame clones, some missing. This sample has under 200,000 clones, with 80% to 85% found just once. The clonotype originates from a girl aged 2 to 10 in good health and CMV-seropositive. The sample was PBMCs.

As DNA, the CDR3 is TGTGCCAGCAGCCCGGGGGGGATCACAGATACGCAGTATTTT. Its protein is CASSPGGITDTQYF. The V and J genes are TRBV7-3 and TRBJ2-3; 8 bases match TRBD2. Unmatched junction bases numbered 3, after V lost 5 bases and J lost 2 bases. The CDR3 extends over 14 amino acids. Per the germline V gene, CDR1 is SGHTA and CDR2 is FQGTGA.